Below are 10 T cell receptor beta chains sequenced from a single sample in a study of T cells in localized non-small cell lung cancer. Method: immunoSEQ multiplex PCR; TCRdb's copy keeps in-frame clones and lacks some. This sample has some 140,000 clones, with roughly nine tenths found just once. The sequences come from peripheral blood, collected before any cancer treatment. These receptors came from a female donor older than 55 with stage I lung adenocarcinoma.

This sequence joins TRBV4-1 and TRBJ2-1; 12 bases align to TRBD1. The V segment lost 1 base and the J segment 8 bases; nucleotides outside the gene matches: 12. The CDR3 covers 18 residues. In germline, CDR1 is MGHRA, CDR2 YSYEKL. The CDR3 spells CASSQGQTGTGGLYEQFF. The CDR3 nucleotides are TGCGCCAGCAGCCAAGGCCAAACCGGGACAGGGGGCTTGTATGAGCAGTTCTTC.

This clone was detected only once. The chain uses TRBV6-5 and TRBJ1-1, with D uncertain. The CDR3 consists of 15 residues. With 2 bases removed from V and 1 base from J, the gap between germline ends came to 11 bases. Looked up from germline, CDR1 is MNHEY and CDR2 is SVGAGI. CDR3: CASSYRVLRNTEAFF. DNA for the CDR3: TGTGCCAGCAGTTACCGTGTGTTAAGGAACACTGAAGCTTTCTTT.

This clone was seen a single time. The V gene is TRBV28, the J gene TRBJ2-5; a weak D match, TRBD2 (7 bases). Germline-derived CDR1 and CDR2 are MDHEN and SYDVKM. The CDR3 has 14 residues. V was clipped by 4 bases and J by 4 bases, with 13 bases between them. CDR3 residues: CASSSDGGRETQYF. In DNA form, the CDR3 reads TGTGCCAGCAGTTCCGACGGGGGGCGAGAGACCCAGTACTTC.

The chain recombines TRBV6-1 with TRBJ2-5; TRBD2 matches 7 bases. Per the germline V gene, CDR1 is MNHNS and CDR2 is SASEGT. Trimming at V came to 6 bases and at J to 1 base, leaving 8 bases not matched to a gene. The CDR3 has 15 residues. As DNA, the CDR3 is TGTGCCAGCAGGGGGAGGGCTTCCTTCCAAGAGACCCAGTACTTC. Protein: CASRGRASFQETQYF.

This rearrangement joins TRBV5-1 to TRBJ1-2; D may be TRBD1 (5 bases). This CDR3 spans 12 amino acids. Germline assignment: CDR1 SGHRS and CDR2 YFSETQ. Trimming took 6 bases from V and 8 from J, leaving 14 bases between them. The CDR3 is CASNGSRGGYTF. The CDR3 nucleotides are TGCGCCAGCAATGGGAGTAGGGGAGGCTACACCTTC.

In nucleotides, the CDR3 is TGTGCCAGCAGCCCGAGGGGCTCCGGAAACACCATATATTTT. It codes for CASSPRGSGNTIYF. The chain is built from TRBV7-9 and TRBJ1-3, with D maybe TRBD1 (5 bases). Germline values: CDR1 SEHNR, CDR2 FQNEAQ (reference sequence). The germline V and J ends were trimmed by 5 bases and 4 bases, with 12 bases remaining between them. This CDR3 has 14 amino acids.

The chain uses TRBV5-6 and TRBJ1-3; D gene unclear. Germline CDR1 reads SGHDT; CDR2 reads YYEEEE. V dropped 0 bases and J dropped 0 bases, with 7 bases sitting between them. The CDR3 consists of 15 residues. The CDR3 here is CASSLGQSSGNTIYF. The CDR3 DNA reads TGTGCCAGCAGCTTGGGGCAGAGCTCTGGAAACACCATATATTTT.

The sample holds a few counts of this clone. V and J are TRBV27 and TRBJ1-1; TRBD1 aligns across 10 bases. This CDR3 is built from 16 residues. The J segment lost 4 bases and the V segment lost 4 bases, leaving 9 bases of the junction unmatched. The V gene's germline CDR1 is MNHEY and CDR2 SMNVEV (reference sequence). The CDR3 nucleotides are TGTGCCAGCAGTTCCCTTAGACAGGGGGCAAGCACTGAAGCTTTCTTT. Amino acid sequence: CASSSLRQGASTEAFF.

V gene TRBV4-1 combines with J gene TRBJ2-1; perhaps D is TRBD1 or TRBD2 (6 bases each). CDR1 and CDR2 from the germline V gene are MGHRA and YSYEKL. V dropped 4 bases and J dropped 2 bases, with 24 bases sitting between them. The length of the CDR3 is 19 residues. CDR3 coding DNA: TGCGCCAGCAGCCCGCATGCTAGCGCCATGGGGGGCACCTACAATGAGCAGTTCTTC. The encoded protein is CASSPHASAMGGTYNEQFF.

The CDR3 reads CASSQIAGAGTDTQYF. The CDR3 bases are TGTGCCAGCTCACAAATAGCGGGAGCGGGGACAGATACGCAGTATTTT. V gene TRBV18 combines with J gene TRBJ2-3; TRBD2 agrees at 9 bases. Germline trimming cut 4 bases from V and 3 bases from J; bases unmatched to any gene: 8. Germline assignment: CDR1 KGHSH and CDR2 LQKENI. This CDR3 spans 16 amino acids.